This record looks at one T cell receptor beta chain sequence and its context. This clonotype was counted between two and nine times. Its antigen is not yet known. No base qualities exist here, and no much larger clone lies one base off it. V is cut by 5 bases and J by 5 bases, and the space between the germline ends is 15 bases. CDR1 MNHNY and CDR2 SVGAGI are derived from the germline V gene (reference sequence). The CDR3 covers 14 residues, taking in both the cysteine and the phenylalanine. The only DNA kept is the CDR3, 42 bases in frame from the first base. The instrument given in TCRdb is Illumina MiSeq. The public reads were quality trimmed at Q25 with fastp and then assembled into clones with MiXCR by TCRdb, keeping productive beta chains. Rows are combined by CDR3 protein, so each entry shows the most common genes and DNA. This sample holds roughly 690 distinct CDR3 sequences; approximately 8.3% were observed only once. The ten biggest clones cover 20% to 25% of the sample.

This entry belongs to a study. Sequencing was performed on CD4+ T cells from synovial fluid. This TCR derives from a human donor with rheumatoid arthritis. The receptor chain draws on TRBV6-6 and TRBJ1-2, with the identity of the D gene unclear. The CDR3 sequence is CASSGALLGYGYTF. The nucleotide sequence is given as TGTGCCAGCAGTGGAGCGCTCCTCGGTTATGGCTACACCTTC.